This TCR beta chain appears in the sequencing data of a study of T cells in Graves' hyperthyroidism and ophthalmopathy. Study-level background: Peripheral blood specimens were obtained at initial diagnosis, prior to any treatment. Findings and limits, study-wide: Ophthalmopathy was distinguished from stable hyperthyroidism by 13 V-J signatures.

Amplification of TCR beta CDR3 regions used RNA as the template. The TCR CDR3 first-round RT-PCR relied on the HTBI primer set. Using its own MiXCR run on the multiplex PCR reads, TCRdb lists one record per CDR3 protein. The sample lists under 400,000 distinct CDR3 sequences, about 15% occurring once. Ophthalmopathy in the patients scored at least 3 on Clinical Activity Score and at least 4 on NOSPECS grade, lasting under 3 months. From approximately 9.1 ml of fresh peripheral blood, PBMCs were isolated. This clonotype was detected many times. The target antigen is unknown. This TCR was recovered from a woman aged 60-75 years with Graves' ophthalmopathy. The sample comprised blood.

The CDR3 DNA follows: TGTGCCAGCAGTGCCTCGGGAGGATGGGAGCAGTACTTC. This encodes CASSASGGWEQYF. V and J are TRBV27 and TRBJ2-7; TRBD2 matches at 7 bases. Germline lookup yields CDR1 MNHEY and CDR2 SMNVEV (reference sequence). V shed 5 bases, J shed 7 bases, and the junction held 8 bases outside the gene matches. There are 13 residues in the CDR3.